Below, 18 T cell receptor beta chains from the same sample are listed, as sequenced in a study of tumor and adjacent non-tumor tissue in lung cancer. TCRbeta libraries were built with three rounds of nested PCR, modified from ARM-PCR. TCRdb passed the multiplex PCR reads through MiXCR, listing each CDR3 protein once. The table has under 250,000 distinct CDR3 sequences, around 71% seen once; the top ten hold roughly a quarter. No cell sorting was done before RNA was extracted from the tissue. Sequenced material: lung tumor tissue. The receptors originated from a man aged 55 to 70 with non-small cell lung cancer.

The chain employs TRBV29-1 and TRBJ1-1; 10 bases match TRBD1. Germline V gives CDR1 SQVTM, CDR2 ANQGSEA. The trim removed 5 bases at V and 5 bases at J, leaving 11 bases unmatched. The CDR3 runs to 15 residues. CDR3 in DNA: TGCAGCGTTCCGACAGGGGGCGGTTTGAGAACTGAAGCTTTCTTT. Its protein is CSVPTGGGLRTEAFF.

The chain uses TRBV29-1 and TRBJ2-3, with D tentatively TRBD1 (5 bases). Germline CDR1 and CDR2: SQVTM and ANQGSEA. The V and J ends lost 5 bases and 2 bases respectively, with 14 bases between them. The CDR3 is made up of 14 amino acids. This CDR3 is CSVRKGSPTDTQYF. CDR3 in DNA: TGCAGCGTTCGAAAGGGGTCCCCCACAGATACGCAGTATTTT.

As regards this clonotype: Its ends do not fully match the called genes, so a read error is possible. This CDR3 is CASSELTVANANYGYIF. The CDR3 DNA reads TGCGCCAGCAGCGAACTAACAGTAGCCAACGCAAACTATGGCTACATCTTC. The chain joins TRBV5-1 to TRBJ1-2; no clear D gene. Germline CDR1 SGHRS, CDR2 YFSETQ. This CDR3 contains 17 residues.

As for this clonotype: One junction end does not reproduce the germline sequence, and a read error may be involved. The rearrangement links TRBV20-1 to TRBJ2-3; weak D call: TRBD1 (6 bases). The CDR3 spans 14 residues. Germline CDR1 reads DFQATT; CDR2 reads SNEGSKA (reference sequence). The CDR3 sequence is CSARVGTSTDAQYF. In DNA form, the CDR3 reads TGCAGTGCTAGAGTCGGGACAAGCACAGATGCGCAGTATTTT.

Regarding this clonotype: A read error may be the cause here, since a much bigger clone is one base away. The V and J genes are TRBV6-1 and TRBJ2-7; TRBD1 matches at 7 bases. There are 14 residues in the CDR3. From germline, CDR1 is MNHNS and CDR2 SASEGT. The CDR3 is CANSPGQTTYEQYF. The CDR3 DNA sequence: TGTGCCAACAGTCCGGGACAGACCACCTACGAGCAGTACTTC.

The genes are TRBV4-3 and TRBJ1-5; a weak D match, TRBD2 (6 bases). The closer fit of TRBJ2-3 to the DNA end suggests the J call may be wrong. This CDR3 is built from 13 residues. Looked up from germline, CDR1 is LGHNA and CDR2 is YSLEER. CDR3 sequence (DNA): TGCGCCAGCAGCCCCGGGAGATATCAGCGCCAGTATTTT. It yields the protein CASSPGRYQRQYF.

As to this clonotype: Its ends do not fully match the called genes, so a read error is possible. V is TRBV11-2 and J is TRBJ2-3; 11 bases match TRBD2. The CDR3 is 14 amino acids. Germline values: CDR1 SGHAT, CDR2 FQNNGV. CDR3 amino acids: CASKLAGVTDMQYF. CDR3 DNA: TGTGCCAGCAAACTAGCGGGGGTAACTGATATGCAGTATTTT. Supplemented by reference TRBV11-2 and TRBJ2-3, the full variable domain reads EAGVAQSPRYKIIEKRQSVAFWCNPISGHATLYWYQQILGQGPKLLIQFQNNGVVDDSQLPKDRFSAERLKGVDSTLKIQPAKLEDSAVYLCASKLAGVTDMQYFGPGTRLTVL.

On this clonotype: Sequence at one end of the junction differs from germline and may be a read error. The rearrangement links TRBV5-5 to TRBJ1-2, with D perhaps TRBD1 (5 bases). The V gene's germline CDR1 is SGHKS and CDR2 YYEKEE (reference sequence). The length of the CDR3 is 15 residues. The CDR3 is CACSLGPGSNYGYTF. CDR3 nucleotide sequence: TGTGCCTGCAGCTTGGGCCCAGGGTCCAACTATGGCTACACCTTC.

This clonotype showed up just once. Its ends do not fully match the called genes, so a read error is possible. The chain couples TRBV11-1 to TRBJ1-1; D is undetermined. Germline V gene data show CDR1 as SGHAT and CDR2 as FQDESV (reference sequence). The CDR3 contains 13 residues. CDR3 amino acids: CDSNLSENTEAFF. The CDR3 nucleotides read TGTGACAGCAACTTAAGCGAGAACACTGAAGCTTTCTTT. The entire variable domain, with the rest obtained from reference TRBV11-1 and TRBJ1-1, is as follows: EAEVAQSPRYKITEKSQAVAFWCDPISGHATLYWYRQILGQGPELLVQFQDESVVDDSQLPKDRFSAERLKGVDSTLKIQPAELGDSAMYLCDSNLSENTEAFFGQGTRLTVV.

This clonotype was observed a handful of times. The missing conserved phenylalanine or tryptophan at the end of this CDR3 makes a read error likely. J is TRBJ1-1 and V is TRBV7-9, with D perhaps matching TRBD1 (6 bases). This CDR3 has 15 amino acids. V was cut by 2 bases and J by 5 bases, with 15 bases left in between. Germline V lookup: CDR1 SEHNR, CDR2 FQNEAQ (reference sequence). CDR3 region: CASSLTGPRSTEAFI. In nucleotides, the CDR3 is TGTGCCAGCAGCTTAACAGGGCCCAGGAGTACTGAAGCTTTCATT.

In regard to this clonotype: This may be a read error, as it is one base from a much larger clone. The V gene is TRBV5-4, the J gene TRBJ2-1; 10 nucleotides match TRBD2. This CDR3 has 16 amino acids. The ends lost 2 bases at V and 8 bases at J; junction bases unmatched: 10. Germline assignment: CDR1 SGHNT and CDR2 YYREEE (reference sequence). CDR3 coding DNA: TGTGCCAGCAGCTTATCAGCGGGAGGGCTTTACCATGAGCAGTTCTTC. It translates to CASSLSAGGLYHEQFF.

Details on this clonotype: One end of the junction fails to match germline, which may point to a read error. The rearrangement links TRBV20-1 to TRBJ1-5; 8 bases map to TRBD1. Looked up from germline, CDR1 is DFQATT and CDR2 is SNEGSKA (reference sequence). This CDR3 is built from 17 residues. The DNA of the CDR3 is TGCAGTGCTAGACCGGGGGACAGGTTACGGAGCAATCATCCCCAGCATTTT. Its translation: CSARPGDRLRSNHPQHF.

A remark on this clonotype: One end of the junction does not line up with germline, which may come from a read error. J is TRBJ2-5 and V is TRBV20-1; 8 nucleotides line up with TRBD1. Germline CDR1 is DFQATT and CDR2 is SNEGSKA (reference sequence). The CDR3 consists of 13 residues. The CDR3 sequence: CGAGTGQGETQYF. CDR3 nucleotide sequence: TGCGGTGCTGGAACAGGACAGGGAGAGACCCAGTACTTC.

Regarding this clonotype: This is likely a read error, given that the CDR3 carries no conserved phenylalanine or tryptophan at its end. Because the CDR3's place on the DNA is in doubt, the DNA is left out and the CDR3 is given as listed by TCRdb. This sequence joins TRBV29-1 and TRBJ1-1; the table's D call, TRBD1, was not checked against the DNA. Germline V gene data show CDR1 as SQVTM and CDR2 as ANQGSEA. The CDR3 has 12 residues if both end residues are counted. CDR3 region: CSVPYRCPEVFL.

This clonotype was seen a few times. This chain joins TRBV6-6 and TRBJ2-3; either TRBD1 or TRBD2 may fit D (5 bases each). Looked up from germline, CDR1 is MNHNY and CDR2 is SVGAGI (reference sequence). Deletions cut 2 bases from V and 14 bases from J, with 17 bases between. The CDR3 sequence is 13 residues long. The CDR3 nucleotides read TGTGCCAGCAGTTACATTAGCCGGGACGGAGTGTATTTT. Protein product: CASSYISRDGVYF.

With respect to this clonotype: A junction end diverges from the germline sequence, so it may reflect a read error. The chain is built from TRBV20-1 and TRBJ1-1, with D perhaps TRBD1 (6 bases). This CDR3 contains 13 residues. Germline CDR1 and CDR2: DFQATT and SNEGSKA (reference sequence). Written as DNA, the CDR3 is TGTAGTGCTACCCGCACGACAGGTACTGAAGCTTTCTTT. Protein product: CSATRTTGTEAFF.

Comments on this clonotype: Because it lacks the conserved phenylalanine or tryptophan at the end, this CDR3 is likely a read error. The chain recombines TRBV5-5 with TRBJ2-3; D may be TRBD2 (5 bases). CDR3 length: 14 amino acids. CDR1 is SGHKS and CDR2 is YYEKEE in the germline V gene (reference sequence). The CDR3 DNA reads as TGTGCCAGGAGCTTGGGAGCGAGGGCAGATACGCAGTATTTA. It yields the protein CARSLGARADTQYL.

As for this clonotype: Its ends do not fully match the called genes, so a read error is possible. The chain carries TRBV29-1 and TRBJ1-2; unclear D gene. The CDR3 runs to 13 residues. CDR1 and CDR2 from the germline V gene are SQVTM and ANQGSEA. The CDR3 nucleotides read TGCAGTGTTGACCTTCAGACAAACTATGGCTACACCTTC. It specifies CSVDLQTNYGYTF.